This TCR beta chain derives from a study of blood T cell repertoires in COVID-19. Study-level background: Material from acute and convalescent COVID-19 was sourced from the United States, Italy and Spain. The analysed material was cDNA or gDNA that came from T cells, B-cell-depleted T cells, or PBMCs.

Enrolled during active infection, Seattle patients were then followed longitudinally. Per the germline V gene, CDR1 is LNHDA and CDR2 is SQIVND (reference sequence). V was shortened by 4 bases and J by 5 bases, with 8 bases between the two germline ends. The length of the CDR3 is 13 residues. Sequenced by immunoSEQ multiplex PCR; TCRdb stores in-frame clones only, minus some. Among fewer than 250,000 clones listed, approximately 80% were seen once. The chain uses TRBV19 and TRBJ2-2, with TRBD1 as a possible D gene (6 bases). The sequence was collected from a woman of 80 years or more with COVID-19, enrolled during active disease. Sequenced: peripheral blood. CDR3 residues: CASSNRVTGELFF. CDR3 sequence (DNA): TGTGCCAGTAGTAACAGGGTTACCGGGGAGCTGTTTTTT.